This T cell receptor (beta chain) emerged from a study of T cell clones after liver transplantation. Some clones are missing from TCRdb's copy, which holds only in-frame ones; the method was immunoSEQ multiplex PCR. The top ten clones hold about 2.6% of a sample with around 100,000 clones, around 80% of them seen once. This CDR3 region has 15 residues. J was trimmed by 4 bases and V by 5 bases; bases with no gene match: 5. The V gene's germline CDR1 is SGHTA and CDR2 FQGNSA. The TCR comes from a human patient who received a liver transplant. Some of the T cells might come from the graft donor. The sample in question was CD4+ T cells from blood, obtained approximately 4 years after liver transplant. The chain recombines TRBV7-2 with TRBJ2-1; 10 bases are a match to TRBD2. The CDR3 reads CASSPRTSGYNEQFF. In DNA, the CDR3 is TGTGCCAGCAGCCCCCGGACTAGCGGATACAATGAGCAGTTCTTC.